These 20 T cell receptor beta chains were all obtained from the same sample, sequenced in a study of T-cell memory formation after mild COVID-19 (dated by TCRdb to about 2021). Library prep was done by 5' RACE. The data were produced on an Illumina NovaSeq 6000. The public reads were reanalyzed by TCRdb: fastp trimming at Q25, MiXCR alignment, in-frame beta chains only. Each entry is one CDR3 protein sequence, shown with its most common DNA and genes. In all, the sample holds around 410,000 distinct CDR3 sequences, and 20% to 30% of those were seen once. The biggest ten clones account for over 10% of the sample. Material for sequencing was PBMCs or a T cell subset sorted from them (not recorded which). Source of these receptors: an adult woman who had mild COVID-19 (a few samples of this study predate the infection). The sample titles of this study are shuffled in the database, so cell type and time point are left out; the donor was told from shared clones.

This clonotype was seen more than once but under ten times. The chain employs TRBV2 and TRBJ1-1; 9 nucleotides agree with TRBD1. Trimming at V came to 7 bases and at J to 3 bases, leaving 6 bases not matched to a gene. The CDR3 consists of 14 residues. Germline assignment: CDR1 SNHLY and CDR2 FYNNEI. CDR3 residues: CASIATGGYTEAFF. The CDR3 nucleotides are TGTGCCAGCATTGCGACAGGGGGTTACACTGAAGCTTTCTTT.

This clonotype was seen a few times. V is TRBV5-1 and J is TRBJ2-1; D ambiguous. This CDR3 has 15 residues. Germline assignment: CDR1 SGHRS and CDR2 YFSETQ. The V end was cut by 0 bases, the J end by 5 bases, with 12 bases between. The CDR3 bases are TGCGCCAGCAGCTTGGGGCCAAACAGCCACAATGAGCAGTTCTTC. Encoded protein: CASSLGPNSHNEQFF.

The CDR3 reads CASSFQPGVYGYTF. Written as DNA, the CDR3 is TGTGCCAGCAGTTTTCAGCCGGGCGTCTATGGCTACACCTTC. The chain uses TRBV12-3 or TRBV12-4 and TRBJ1-2, with D uncertain. Trimming took off 3 bases at V and 4 bases at J, with 12 bases between the two ends. This CDR3 comprises 14 residues.

The chain has TRBV2 and TRBJ2-5; D is perhaps TRBD2 (7 bases). Germline lookup yields CDR1 SNHLY and CDR2 FYNNEI. This CDR3 spans 15 amino acids. Trimming stripped 6 bases from V and 5 bases from J, with 19 bases between. CDR3 nucleotides: TGTGCCAGCAGGTATTCGGCGGGGGCGAGGGAGACCCAGTACTTC. It is translated as CASRYSAGARETQYF.

This clonotype has more than one count but fewer than ten. The CDR3 DNA sequence: TGTGCCAGCAGTTACGGCAATCGAGGATACAATGAGCAGTTCTTC. Translation: CASSYGNRGYNEQFF. V and J are TRBV6-6 and TRBJ2-1; no clear D. The V gene lost 2 bases and the J gene lost 4 bases, with 12 bases spanning the gap. The CDR3 spans 15 residues. The V gene's germline CDR1 is MNHNY and CDR2 SVGAGI (reference sequence).

CDR3 region: CASSPGLYTGELFF. CDR3 DNA sequence: TGTGCCAGCAGTCCGGGACTTTACACCGGGGAGCTGTTTTTT. The chain links TRBV6-2 or TRBV6-3 to TRBJ2-2, with a possible D match to TRBD2 (6 bases). This CDR3 comprises 14 residues. V shed 5 bases and J shed 3 bases, with 10 bases lying between them. Per the germline V gene, CDR1 is MNHEY and CDR2 is SVGEGT.

The rearrangement uses TRBV4-3 and TRBJ2-5, with D unresolved. Germline V lookup: CDR1 LGHNA, CDR2 YSLEER. V was pared by 0 bases and J by 5 bases, with 7 bases between. The CDR3 runs 13 residues. CDR3 sequence: CASSQDAWETQYF. The CDR3 bases are TGCGCCAGCAGCCAAGATGCGTGGGAGACCCAGTACTTC.

This rearrangement joins TRBV30 to TRBJ1-5, with 7 bases fitting TRBD1. The J segment lost 2 bases and the V segment lost 7 bases, leaving 5 bases of the junction unmatched. This CDR3 has 13 residues. Per germline, CDR1 GTSNPN and CDR2 SVGIG (reference sequence). CDR3 DNA: TGTGCCTTTGGACAGGTTGGCAATCAGCCCCAGCATTTT. Its translation: CAFGQVGNQPQHF. The complete variable domain, with remaining parts taken from reference TRBV30 and TRBJ1-5, reads SQTIHQWPATLVQPVGSPLSLECTVEGTSNPNLYWYRQAAGRGLQLLFYSVGIGQISSEVPQNLSASRPQDRQFILSSKKLLLSDSGFYLCAFGQVGNQPQHFGDGTRLSIL.

This clonotype was seen only a few times. The gene calls are TRBV5-1 and TRBJ2-7; TRBD1 agrees at 12 bases. The CDR3 runs to 14 residues. After removal of 3 bases from V and 6 bases from J, the junction contained 4 bases not matched to a gene. Germline CDR1 reads SGHRS; CDR2 reads YFSETQ. The CDR3 nucleotides are TGCGCCAGCAGCTGGGCGGGACAGGGGGCCGAGCAGTACTTC. As protein: CASSWAGQGAEQYF.

The gene calls are TRBV5-6 and TRBJ2-7, with D possibly matching TRBD1 (6 bases). The germline gives CDR1 SGHDT, CDR2 YYEEEE. CDR3 length: 14 amino acids. Trimming pared 1 base from V and 6 bases from J, leaving 14 bases between. The CDR3 DNA follows: TGTGCCAGCAGCTTGAGTTCCAGGGGCGGCGAGCAGTACTTC. Residues: CASSLSSRGGEQYF.

The sample holds a few counts of this clonotype. The CDR3 here is CASRRQGANGGELFF. Here the CDR3 DNA reads TGTGCCAGCAGAAGACAGGGGGCGAACGGCGGGGAGCTGTTTTTT. The V gene is TRBV2, the J gene TRBJ2-2, with TRBD1 identical over 10 bases. V dropped 6 bases and J dropped 7; count of bases not matched to a gene: 8. In germline, CDR1 is SNHLY, CDR2 FYNNEI. The CDR3 is 15 amino acids.

This clonotype occurred a few times. The V call is TRBV28, the J call TRBJ2-6; D gene unclear. The V gene lost 6 bases and the J gene lost 0 bases, with 9 bases spanning the gap. From germline, CDR1 is MDHEN and CDR2 SYDVKM. The CDR3 totals 15 residues. CDR3 loop: CASREYSSGANVLTF. The CDR3 DNA reads TGTGCCAGCAGGGAGTACAGCTCTGGGGCCAACGTCCTGACTTTC.

This clonotype was counted only a few times. V is TRBV5-1 and J is TRBJ2-1; tentative D call: TRBD2 (6 bases). Germline CDR1 SGHRS, CDR2 YFSETQ. The ends were cut back, 4 bases at V and 1 base at J, with 21 bases in the middle. The CDR3 contains 18 residues. CDR3 sequence reads: CASSRAGGGDRSYNEQFF. CDR3 bases: TGCGCCAGCAGCCGGGCTGGAGGCGGGGATCGTTCCTACAATGAGCAGTTCTTC. The full variable domain, its missing parts supplied by reference TRBV5-1 and TRBJ2-1, is KAGVTQTPRYLIKTRGQQVTLSCSPISGHRSVSWYQQTPGQGLQFLFEYFSETQRNKGNFPGRFSGRQFSNSRSEMNVSTLELGDSALYLCASSRAGGGDRSYNEQFFGPGTRLTVL.

The chain is built from TRBV4-1 and TRBJ2-5; 9 nucleotides match TRBD1. CDR1 and CDR2 (germline): MGHRA, YSYEKL. The CDR3 spans 17 residues. With 1 base clipped from V and 4 bases from J, the junction kept 10 bases outside the gene matches. CDR3 bases: TGCGCCAGCAGCCAAGGGAGGGACAGGGTGTGGGTAGAGACCCAGTACTTC. Its protein is CASSQGRDRVWVETQYF.

The CDR3 region is CASSLFGQSDTEAFF. The CDR3 nucleotides are TGTGCCAGCAGCCTATTTGGACAGTCCGACACTGAAGCTTTCTTT. The chain couples TRBV12-3 or TRBV12-4 to TRBJ1-1; D might be TRBD1 (6 bases). Between the trimmed V and J ends, which lost 6 bases and 3 bases, there was a span of 17 bases. The CDR3 length is 15 residues.

The chain's CDR3 is CASTSRDSAGEQFF. Written as DNA, the CDR3 is TGCGCCAGCACCTCCCGGGACTCGGCGGGTGAGCAGTTCTTC. The rearrangement links TRBV5-1 to TRBJ2-1; the D gene is possibly TRBD2 (6 bases). The CDR3 loop spans 14 amino acids. Germline lookup yields CDR1 SGHRS and CDR2 YFSETQ. Trimming left V 6 bases short and J 9 bases short, with 19 bases between.

The chain couples TRBV6-6 to TRBJ1-5, with a tentative D call TRBD1 (5 bases). Germline V CDR1 and CDR2: MNHNY, SVGAGI (reference sequence). The CDR3 length is 14 residues. V lost 6 bases to trimming and J lost 2 bases, with 11 bases between them. The CDR3 bases are TGTGCCAGCAGGCCCCAGGGTGGCAATCAGCCCCAGCATTTT. This translates into CASRPQGGNQPQHF.

This clonotype was counted many times. This rearrangement joins TRBV7-3 to TRBJ2-1, with 8 nucleotides matching TRBD2. Germline trimming cut 3 bases from V and 5 bases from J; bases unmatched to any gene: 9. This CDR3 contains 16 residues. Germline CDR1 reads SGHTA; CDR2 reads FQGTGA. CDR3 DNA sequence: TGTGCCAGCAGCTTTAGCGGTCCGGGAGGGCACAATGAGCAGTTCTTC. Its translation is CASSFSGPGGHNEQFF.

This clonotype has just a few counts. The V call is TRBV9, the J call TRBJ2-3; TRBD2 matches at 12 bases. J was trimmed by 5 bases and V by 1 base; bases with no gene match: 8. In germline, CDR1 is SGDLS, CDR2 YYNGEE. The CDR3 length is 17 residues. CDR3 region: CASSVLDGGLAGDTQYF. The CDR3 bases are TGTGCCAGCAGCGTACTTGACGGGGGACTAGCGGGAGATACGCAGTATTTT.

The V call is TRBV12-3 or TRBV12-4, the J call TRBJ2-5; D may be TRBD1 or TRBD2 (6 bases each). The V gene lost 4 bases and the J gene lost 4 bases, with 13 bases spanning the gap. CDR3 size: 14 residues. For the CDR3, the DNA is TGTGCCAGCAGTTGGTCGGGGGCCGGAGAGACCCAGTACTTC. Translation: CASSWSGAGETQYF.